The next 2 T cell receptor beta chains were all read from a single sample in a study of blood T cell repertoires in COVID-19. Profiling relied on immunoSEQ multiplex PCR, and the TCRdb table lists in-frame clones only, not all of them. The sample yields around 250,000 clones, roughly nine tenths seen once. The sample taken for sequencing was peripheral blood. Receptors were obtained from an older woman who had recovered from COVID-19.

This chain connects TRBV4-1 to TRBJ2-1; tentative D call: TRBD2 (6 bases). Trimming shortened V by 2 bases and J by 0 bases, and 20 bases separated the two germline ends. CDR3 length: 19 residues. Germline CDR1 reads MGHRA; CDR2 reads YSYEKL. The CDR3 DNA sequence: TGCGCCAGCAGCCAACCATTACGGCGGGGCCGAAGCTCCTACAATGAGCAGTTCTTC. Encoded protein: CASSQPLRRGRSSYNEQFF.

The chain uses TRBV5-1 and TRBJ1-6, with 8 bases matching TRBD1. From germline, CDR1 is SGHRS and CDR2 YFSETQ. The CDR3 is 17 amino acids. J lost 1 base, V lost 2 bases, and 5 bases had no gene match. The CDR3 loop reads CASSFGQGGSYNSPLHF. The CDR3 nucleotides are TGCGCCAGCAGCTTCGGACAGGGTGGGTCCTATAATTCACCCCTCCACTTT.